The sequence of this TCR beta chain was determined in a study of cytomegalovirus exposure and HLA in healthy donors. The study's findings and limits: A later examination showed that TCR association rates differed by HLA locus, with DRB1 most and HLA-C fewest. The study assumed roughly uniform donor sequencing depth for presence/absence analyses.

The PCR contained 60 Vbeta and 13 Jbeta primers. The data were produced by immunoSEQ multiplex PCR, yet TCRdb's version contains in-frame clones alone and is incomplete. This repertoire shows about 93,000 clones, roughly 79% found once; its top ten account for around 0.53%. The germline V gene encodes CDR1 SNHLY and CDR2 FYNNEI. The V gene lost 0 bases and the J gene lost 6 bases, with 8 bases spanning the gap. CDR3 length: 13 residues. Details on this clone: Antigen specificity is unknown.

Sequencing used PBMCs. The J gene is TRBJ1-2, the V gene TRBV2; no reliable D call. The TCR originated in a man aged 25 to 40 in good health and CMV-seronegative. The DNA for the CDR3 is TGTGCCAGCAGTGAAGCGCTATACGATGGCTACACCTTC. Residues: CASSEALYDGYTF. Drawing the rest from reference TRBV2 and TRBJ1-2, the complete variable domain is EPEVTQTPSHQVTQMGQEVILRCVPISNHLYFYWYRQILGQKVEFLVSFYNNEISEKSEIFDDQFSVERPDGSNFTLKIRSTKLEDSAMYFCASSEALYDGYTFGSGTRLTVV.